These 14 T cell receptor beta chains originate from one sample sequenced in a study of T cells in Graves' hyperthyroidism and ophthalmopathy. What was amplified from RNA transcripts were TCR beta CDR3 regions. The HTBI primer set drove a first-round RT-PCR of the TCR CDR3. TCRdb ran MiXCR on the multiplex PCR reads and lists one entry per CDR3 protein. The sample shows 400,000 to 500,000 distinct CDR3 sequences, 14% of them seen only once. The source material was blood. The origin of the receptors is a woman younger than 30 with Graves' hyperthyroidism.

In this sample, this clonotype turned up many times. V is TRBV7-3 and J is TRBJ2-1, with TRBD2 matching over 9 bases. Trimming cost V 6 bases and J 6 bases; bases outside gene matches: 9. The germline CDR1 and CDR2 sequences are SGHTA and FQGTGA. The CDR3 is 15 residues long. The CDR3 is CASSLSGSLPNEQFF. The DNA of the CDR3 is TGTGCCAGCAGTCTTAGCGGGAGTCTCCCCAATGAGCAGTTCTTC.

This clonotype was observed many times. J is TRBJ1-3 and V is TRBV18; D unresolved. The length of the CDR3 is 15 residues. CDR1 is KGHSH and CDR2 is LQKENI in the germline V gene. The ends were cut back, 2 bases at V and 3 bases at J, with 11 bases in the middle. CDR3 protein: CASSPGSGYGNTIYF. DNA of the CDR3: TGTGCCAGCTCACCAGGCTCCGGATATGGAAACACCATATATTTT.

This chain connects TRBV9 to TRBJ2-1, with TRBD2 identical over 10 bases. Germline-derived CDR1 and CDR2 are SGDLS and YYNGEE. This CDR3 spans 18 amino acids. The V segment lost 1 base and the J segment 5 bases; nucleotides outside the gene matches: 12. CDR3 amino acids: CASSVTGMGSGRDNEQFF. The CDR3 DNA reads as TGTGCCAGCAGCGTAACCGGGATGGGGAGCGGGAGGGACAATGAGCAGTTCTTC.

This clonotype was counted only a few times. V is TRBV5-4 and J is TRBJ2-2; D remains unclear. CDR1 and CDR2 from the germline V gene are SGHNT and YYREEE (reference sequence). The CDR3 is made up of 15 amino acids. Deletions cut 3 bases from V and 1 base from J, with 10 bases between. CDR3 sequence: CASSSGLGNTGELFF. Written as DNA, the CDR3 is TGTGCCAGCAGCTCGGGCCTTGGGAACACCGGGGAGCTGTTTTTT.

This clonotype has at least ten counts. This sequence joins TRBV20-1 and TRBJ2-1; TRBD2 matches 9 bases. There are 15 residues in the CDR3. V lost 5 bases to trimming and J lost 1 base; unmatched junction nucleotides: 6. CDR1 DFQATT and CDR2 SNEGSKA come from the germline V gene (reference sequence). CDR3 sequence reads: CSAENAGGSYNEQFF. In DNA form, the CDR3 reads TGCAGTGCTGAAAACGCGGGAGGGTCCTACAATGAGCAGTTCTTC.

There are many counts of this clonotype. This rearrangement joins TRBV27 to TRBJ1-5; no firm D call. The CDR3 loop spans 14 amino acids. CDR1 and CDR2 (germline): MNHEY, SMNVEV (reference sequence). Trimming removed 5 bases from V and 0 bases from J, with 8 bases in between. The CDR3 here is CASSNEYSNQPQHF. In DNA form, the CDR3 reads TGTGCCAGCAGTAACGAGTATAGCAATCAGCCCCAGCATTTT.

Many counts were recorded for this clonotype. The chain couples TRBV20-1 to TRBJ1-1; D is uncertain. The CDR3 is 14 residues long. V was cut by 2 bases and J by 2 bases, with 12 bases left in between. CDR1 and CDR2 from the germline V gene are DFQATT and SNEGSKA (reference sequence). The CDR3 is CSARPGGSNTEAFF. The CDR3 DNA reads as TGCAGTGCTAGACCGGGCGGGTCCAACACTGAAGCTTTCTTT.

This clonotype was recorded many times. The chain recombines TRBV6-1 with TRBJ1-2; D is perhaps TRBD1 (5 bases). This CDR3 has 16 amino acids. V was pared by 3 bases and J by 4 bases, with 18 bases between. Germline assignment: CDR1 MNHNS and CDR2 SASEGT. CDR3 nucleotide sequence: TGTGCCAGCAGTGATCCTCAGGGAAGACGGGGCTATGGCTACACCTTC. Translation: CASSDPQGRRGYGYTF.

This clonotype has ten or more counts. The V and J genes are TRBV12-3 or TRBV12-4 and TRBJ1-6, with a weak D call TRBD1 (5 bases). The length of the CDR3 is 14 residues. Trimming removed 6 bases from V and 5 bases from J, with 11 bases in between. CDR3 sequence: CASSHDRDNSPLHF. CDR3 sequence (DNA): TGTGCCAGCAGCCACGACAGAGATAATTCACCCCTCCACTTT.

This clonotype was detected many times. This chain uses TRBV27 with TRBJ2-5, with D tentatively TRBD2 (6 bases). From germline, CDR1 is MNHEY and CDR2 SMNVEV (reference sequence). The CDR3 totals 15 residues. Trimming cost V 7 bases and J 2 bases, with 17 bases left between them. The CDR3 sequence is CASNSGTYPQETQYF. In nucleotides, the CDR3 is TGTGCCAGCAACTCCGGGACTTACCCTCAAGAGACCCAGTACTTC.

In its sample, this clonotype was seen many times. The chain combines TRBV20-1 with TRBJ1-1, with D unresolved. Trimming took off 0 bases at V and 1 base at J, with 12 bases between the two ends. In germline, CDR1 is DFQATT, CDR2 SNEGSKA (reference sequence). The CDR3 is 15 amino acids. CDR3 sequence (DNA): TGCAGTGCTAGAGACCCCCGAGGGCGGAACACTGAAGCTTTCTTT. Its translation is CSARDPRGRNTEAFF.

This sequence joins TRBV3-1 and TRBJ2-7; no clear D gene. CDR1 and CDR2 from the germline V gene are LGHDT and YNNKEL (reference sequence). The CDR3 runs 14 residues. Trimming cost V 4 bases and J 0 bases, with 10 bases left between them. This CDR3 reads CASSPEWSSYEQYF. DNA for the CDR3: TGTGCCAGCAGCCCGGAGTGGTCCTCCTACGAGCAGTACTTC.

The V and J genes are TRBV7-2 and TRBJ2-6; D call uncertain. This CDR3 comprises 15 residues. The V end was cut by 5 bases, the J end by 0 bases, with 8 bases between. CDR1 is SGHTA and CDR2 is FQGNSA in the germline V gene. The DNA for the CDR3 is TGTGCCAGCAGCCTTAGTCCCTCTGGGGCCAACGTCCTGACTTTC. It encodes CASSLSPSGANVLTF.

In nucleotides, the CDR3 is TGCAGTGCTAGAGATGATAGGGGGTACTATGGCTACACCTTC. It is translated as CSARDDRGYYGYTF. The gene calls are TRBV20-1 and TRBJ1-2; tentatively, D is TRBD1 (6 bases). The CDR3 sequence is 14 residues long. V shed 0 bases and J shed 3 bases, with 11 bases lying between them. CDR1 is DFQATT, CDR2 SNEGSKA, per germline (reference sequence).